The T cell receptor (beta chain) described here comes from a study of response to subunit inactivated influenza vaccine. TCRdb called the RT-PCR reads again in MiXCR, with one record for every CDR3 protein. Of roughly 540,000 distinct CDR3 sequences in the sample, approximately 24% were seen once. This clonotype turned up a few times. V lost 9 bases to trimming and J lost 5 bases; unmatched junction nucleotides: 18. This CDR3 has 20 residues. Germline V gene lookup returns CDR1 KGHDR and CDR2 SFDVKD. These same data were also listed under a study on T cells expressing NK-cell markers. That paper adds: What made the TCR beta cDNA was 5'RACE template switching with UMIs. Dominant NKG2C+ clonotype frequencies of roughly 1.0-7.0% of CD8+ T cells were measured in more than 5 donors. The CD3+CD56-NKG2C+ fraction of a handful of donors was also led by these clonotypes.

V is TRBV24-1 and J is TRBJ2-1, with 16 nucleotides matching TRBD2. Sequences were derived from CD4+ T cells sorted from PBMCs, sampled less than 13 days after vaccination. The source is a man between 45 and 60 years old who received an inactivated influenza vaccine. The DNA for the CDR3 is TGTGCCACCTCTGCCAAACCGGGACTAGCGGGAGGGTGGAAAAACAATGAGCAGTTCTTC. It is translated as CATSAKPGLAGGWKNNEQFF.